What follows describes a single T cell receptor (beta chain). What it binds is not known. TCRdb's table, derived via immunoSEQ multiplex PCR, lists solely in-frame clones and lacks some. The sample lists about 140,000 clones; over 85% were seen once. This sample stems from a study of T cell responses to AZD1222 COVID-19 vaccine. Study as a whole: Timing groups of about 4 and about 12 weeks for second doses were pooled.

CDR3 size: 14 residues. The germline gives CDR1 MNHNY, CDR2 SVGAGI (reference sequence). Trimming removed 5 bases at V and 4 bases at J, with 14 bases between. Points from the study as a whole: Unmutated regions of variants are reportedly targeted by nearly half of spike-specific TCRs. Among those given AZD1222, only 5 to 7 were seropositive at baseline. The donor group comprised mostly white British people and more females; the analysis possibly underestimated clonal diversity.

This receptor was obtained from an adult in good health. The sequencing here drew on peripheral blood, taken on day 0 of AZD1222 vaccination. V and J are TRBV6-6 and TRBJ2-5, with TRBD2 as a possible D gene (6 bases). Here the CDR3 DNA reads TGTGCCAGCAGTCCCTACGGGGGAAGAGAGACCCAGTACTTC. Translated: CASSPYGGRETQYF.